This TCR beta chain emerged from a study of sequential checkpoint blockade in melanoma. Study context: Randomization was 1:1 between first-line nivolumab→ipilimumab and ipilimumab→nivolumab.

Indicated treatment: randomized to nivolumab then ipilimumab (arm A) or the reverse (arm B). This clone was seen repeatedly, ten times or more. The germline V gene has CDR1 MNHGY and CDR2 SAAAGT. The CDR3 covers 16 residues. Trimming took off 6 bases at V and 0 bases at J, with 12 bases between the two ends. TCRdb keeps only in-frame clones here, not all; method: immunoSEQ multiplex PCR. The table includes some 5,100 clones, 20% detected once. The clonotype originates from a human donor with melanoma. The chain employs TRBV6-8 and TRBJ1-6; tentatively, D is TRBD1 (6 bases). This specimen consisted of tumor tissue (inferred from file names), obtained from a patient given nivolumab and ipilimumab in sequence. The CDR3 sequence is CASRQRGSSYNSPLHF. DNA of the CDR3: TGTGCCAGCAGACAGAGGGGGAGCTCCTATAATTCACCCCTCCACTTT.